This T cell receptor gamma chain was identified during a study of γδ T cells in repeated Plasmodium falciparum infection. Study details: Each infection was followed by sampling at 21 days, plus baseline and some pre-infection draws.

TCRdb re-analyzed the multiplex PCR reads via CATT. The sample carries more than 20,000 gamma-chain clones, roughly 3.1% recorded once. Flow sorting of PBMC yielded separate Vgamma9/Vdelta2+ and Vdelta2-negative gammadelta T cell populations for bulk repertoire analysis. This clone was detected only a few times. TCRdb records a much larger clone's protein for this DNA, with a difference at residue 3 that likely arises from a read error; the protein given is the translation of the DNA. CDR3 length: 14 amino acids. Germline CDR1 and CDR2: GITISATS and ISYDGTV (reference sequence). The chain combines TRGV9 with TRGJ1 or TRGJ2. No J gene was available from TCRdb, and it was assigned here by a germline match of the DNA. The receptor was derived from a pool of human donors (malaria-infected and uninfected, not separated). Sequenced sample: gamma-delta T cells from blood. The CDR3, as DNA: TGTGCCATGTGGGAGGTGCATGGGAGTTATAAGAAACTCTTT. Translated: CAMWEVHGSYKKLF.